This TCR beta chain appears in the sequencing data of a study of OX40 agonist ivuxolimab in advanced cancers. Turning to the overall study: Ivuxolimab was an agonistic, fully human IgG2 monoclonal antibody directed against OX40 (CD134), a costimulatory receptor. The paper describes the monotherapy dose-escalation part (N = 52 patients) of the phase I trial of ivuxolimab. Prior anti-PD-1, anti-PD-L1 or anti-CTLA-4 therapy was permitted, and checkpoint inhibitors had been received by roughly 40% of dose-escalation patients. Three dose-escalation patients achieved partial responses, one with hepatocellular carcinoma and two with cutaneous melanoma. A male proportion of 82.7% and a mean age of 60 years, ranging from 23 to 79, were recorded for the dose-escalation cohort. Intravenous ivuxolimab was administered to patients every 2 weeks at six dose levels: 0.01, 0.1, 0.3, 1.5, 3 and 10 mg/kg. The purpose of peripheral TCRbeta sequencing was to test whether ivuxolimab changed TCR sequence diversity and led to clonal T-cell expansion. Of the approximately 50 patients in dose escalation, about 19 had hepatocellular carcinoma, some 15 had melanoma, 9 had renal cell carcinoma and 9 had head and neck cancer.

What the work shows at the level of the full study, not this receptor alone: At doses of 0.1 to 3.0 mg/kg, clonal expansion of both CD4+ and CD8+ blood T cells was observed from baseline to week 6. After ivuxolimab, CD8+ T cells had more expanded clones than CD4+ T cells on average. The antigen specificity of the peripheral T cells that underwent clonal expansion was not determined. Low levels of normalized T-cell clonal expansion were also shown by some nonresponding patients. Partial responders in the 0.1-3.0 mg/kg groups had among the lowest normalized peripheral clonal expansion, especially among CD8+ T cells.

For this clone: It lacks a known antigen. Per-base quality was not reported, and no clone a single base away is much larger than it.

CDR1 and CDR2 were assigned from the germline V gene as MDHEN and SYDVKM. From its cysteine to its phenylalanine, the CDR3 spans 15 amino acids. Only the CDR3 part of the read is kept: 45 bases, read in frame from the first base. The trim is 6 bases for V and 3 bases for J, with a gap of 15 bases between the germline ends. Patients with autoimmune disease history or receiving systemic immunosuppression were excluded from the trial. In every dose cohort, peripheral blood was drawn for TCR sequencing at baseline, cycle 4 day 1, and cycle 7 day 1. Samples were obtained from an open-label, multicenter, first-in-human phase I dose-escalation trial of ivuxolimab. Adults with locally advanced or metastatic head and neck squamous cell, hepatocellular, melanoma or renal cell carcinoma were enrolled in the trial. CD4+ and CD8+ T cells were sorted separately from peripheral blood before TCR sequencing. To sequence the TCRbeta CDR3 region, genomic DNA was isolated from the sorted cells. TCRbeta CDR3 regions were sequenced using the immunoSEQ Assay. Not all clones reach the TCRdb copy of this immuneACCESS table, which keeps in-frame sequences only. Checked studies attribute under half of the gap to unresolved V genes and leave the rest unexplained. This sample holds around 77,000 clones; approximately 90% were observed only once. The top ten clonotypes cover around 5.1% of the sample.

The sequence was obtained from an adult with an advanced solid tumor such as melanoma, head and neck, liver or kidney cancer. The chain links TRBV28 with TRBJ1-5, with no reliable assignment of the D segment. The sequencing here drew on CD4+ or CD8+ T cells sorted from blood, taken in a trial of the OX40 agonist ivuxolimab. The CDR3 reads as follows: CASSQTPGSNQPQHF. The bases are TGTGCCAGCAGCCAAACCCCCGGTTCCAATCAGCCCCAGCATTTT.